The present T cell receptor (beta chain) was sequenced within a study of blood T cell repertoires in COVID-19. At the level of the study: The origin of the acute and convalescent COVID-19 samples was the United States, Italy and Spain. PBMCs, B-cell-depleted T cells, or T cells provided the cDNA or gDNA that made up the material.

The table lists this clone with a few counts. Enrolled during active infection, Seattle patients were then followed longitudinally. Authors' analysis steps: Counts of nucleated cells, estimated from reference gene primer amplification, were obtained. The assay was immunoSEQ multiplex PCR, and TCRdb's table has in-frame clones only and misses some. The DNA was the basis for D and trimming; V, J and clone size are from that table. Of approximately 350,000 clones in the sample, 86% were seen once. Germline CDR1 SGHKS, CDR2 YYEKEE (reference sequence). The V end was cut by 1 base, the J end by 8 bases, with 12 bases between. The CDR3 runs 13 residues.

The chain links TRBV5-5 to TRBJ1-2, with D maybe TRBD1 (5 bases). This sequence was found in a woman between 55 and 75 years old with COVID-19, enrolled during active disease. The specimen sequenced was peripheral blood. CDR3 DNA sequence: TGTGCCAGCAGCTTGAACGGGGGATGGGGCTACACCTTC. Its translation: CASSLNGGWGYTF.